The clone carrying this T cell receptor (beta chain) was seen only a few times. Its antigen is unidentified. This sample is drawn from a study of T cells after yellow fever vaccination. TCRdb fed the 5' RACE reads into MiXCR, producing one record per CDR3 protein. The table has a few hundred thousand distinct CDR3 sequences, roughly 12% seen once. This CDR3 comprises 13 residues. V shed 3 bases and J shed 4 bases, with 7 bases lying between them. In germline, CDR1 is LNHDA, CDR2 SQIVND (reference sequence). The study, taken as a whole, reports: Peak timing came faster in the weaker secondary response, day 5 versus 15.

The J gene is TRBJ2-1, the V gene TRBV19; a weak D match, TRBD2 (5 bases). The receptor comes from a man younger than 30 who received the YFV17D yellow fever vaccine. The source was PBMCs, collected on the day of the first yellow fever vaccination. This CDR3 is CASSIGVYNEQFF. CDR3 nucleotide sequence: TGTGCCAGTAGTATCGGGGTGTACAATGAGCAGTTCTTC.